This TCR beta chain derives from a study of graft-versus-host responses after intestinal transplantation. Overall study results and limits: High graft-versus-host to host-versus-graft clonal ratios were found in allografts of patients who had graft-donor T cell macrochimerism. Declining HvG levels early post-transplant were linked to peak circulating GvH clone levels.

The data were produced by immunoSEQ multiplex PCR, yet TCRdb's version contains in-frame clones alone and is incomplete. The sample has some 8,000 clones, approximately 30% seen once. Only a few counts were recorded for this clone. The receptor's source is a human patient who received an intestinal transplant. This specimen consisted of alloreactive CD4+ T cells from a mixed lymphocyte reaction culture, obtained before intestinal transplant. Specified subset: CFSE-low proliferating T cells sorted from roughly six-day pre-transplant mixed lymphocyte reaction (GvH or HvG direction).

The CDR3 DNA sequence: TGTGCCAGCAGCCTGGGGGGTGCAGATACGCAGTATTTT. This sequence encodes CASSLGGADTQYF. The V call is TRBV4-2, the J call TRBJ2-3; D might be TRBD2 (6 bases). Between the trimmed V and J ends, which lost 4 bases and 4 bases, there was a span of 9 bases. Germline CDR1 LGHNA, CDR2 YNFKEQ. The CDR3 extends over 13 amino acids.